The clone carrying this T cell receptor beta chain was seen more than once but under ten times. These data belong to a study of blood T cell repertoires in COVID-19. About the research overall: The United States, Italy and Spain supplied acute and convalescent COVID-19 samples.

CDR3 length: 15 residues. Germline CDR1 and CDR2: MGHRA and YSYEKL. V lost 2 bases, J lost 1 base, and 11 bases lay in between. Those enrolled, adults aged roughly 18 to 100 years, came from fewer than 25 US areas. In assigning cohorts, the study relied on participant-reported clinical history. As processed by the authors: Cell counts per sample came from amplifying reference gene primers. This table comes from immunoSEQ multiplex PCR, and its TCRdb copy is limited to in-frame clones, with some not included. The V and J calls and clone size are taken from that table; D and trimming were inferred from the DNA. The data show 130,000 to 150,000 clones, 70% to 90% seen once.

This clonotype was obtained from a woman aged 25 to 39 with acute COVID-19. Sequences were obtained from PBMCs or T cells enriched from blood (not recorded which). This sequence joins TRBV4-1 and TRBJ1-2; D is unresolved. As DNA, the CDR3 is TGCGCCAGCAGCCAACGACACACCGATAACTATGGCTACACCTTC. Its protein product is CASSQRHTDNYGYTF.